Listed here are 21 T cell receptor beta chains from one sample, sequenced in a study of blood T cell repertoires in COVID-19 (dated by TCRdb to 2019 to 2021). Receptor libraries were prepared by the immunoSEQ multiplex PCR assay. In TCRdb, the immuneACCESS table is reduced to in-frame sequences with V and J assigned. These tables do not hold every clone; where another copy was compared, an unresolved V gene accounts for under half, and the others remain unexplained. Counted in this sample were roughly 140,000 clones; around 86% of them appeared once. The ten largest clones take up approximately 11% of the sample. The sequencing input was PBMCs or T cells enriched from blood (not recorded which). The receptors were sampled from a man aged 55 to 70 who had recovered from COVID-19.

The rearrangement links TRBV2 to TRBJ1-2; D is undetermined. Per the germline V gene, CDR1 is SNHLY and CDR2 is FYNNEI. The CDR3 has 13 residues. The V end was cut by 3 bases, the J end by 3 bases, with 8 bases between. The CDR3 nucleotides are TGTGCCAGCAGTGAGTCCAATTACTATGGCTACACCTTC. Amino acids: CASSESNYYGYTF.

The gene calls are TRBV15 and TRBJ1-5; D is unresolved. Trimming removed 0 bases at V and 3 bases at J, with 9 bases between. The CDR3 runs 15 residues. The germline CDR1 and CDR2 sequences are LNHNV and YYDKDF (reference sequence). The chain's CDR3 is CATSRDKESNQPQHF. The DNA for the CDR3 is TGTGCCACCAGCAGAGACAAGGAGTCCAATCAGCCCCAGCATTTT.

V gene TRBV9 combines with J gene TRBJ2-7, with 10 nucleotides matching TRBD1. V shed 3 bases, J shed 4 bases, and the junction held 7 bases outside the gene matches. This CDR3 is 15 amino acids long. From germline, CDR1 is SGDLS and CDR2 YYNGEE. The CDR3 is CASSDSTGGGYEQYF. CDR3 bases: TGTGCCAGCAGCGACTCGACAGGGGGCGGGTACGAGCAGTACTTC.

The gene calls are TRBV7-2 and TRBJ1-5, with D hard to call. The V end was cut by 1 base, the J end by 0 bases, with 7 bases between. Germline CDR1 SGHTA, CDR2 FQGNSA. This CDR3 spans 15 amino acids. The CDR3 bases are TGTGCCAGCAGCTTAGGAGGCCTTAGCAATCAGCCCCAGCATTTT. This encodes CASSLGGLSNQPQHF.

CDR3 in DNA: TGCGCCAGCAGCCCGGGGGGGTCCTACAATGAGCAGTTCTTC. Translated, it gives CASSPGGSYNEQFF. V is TRBV5-1 and J is TRBJ2-1; 8 bases are shared with TRBD2. V was clipped by 4 bases and J by 1 base; unmatched bases: 1. This CDR3 is built from 14 residues. Germline V lookup: CDR1 SGHRS, CDR2 YFSETQ.

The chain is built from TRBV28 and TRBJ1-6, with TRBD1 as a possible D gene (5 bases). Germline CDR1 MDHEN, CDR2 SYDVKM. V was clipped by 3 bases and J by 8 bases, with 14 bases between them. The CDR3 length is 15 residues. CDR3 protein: CASSLGPRGDSPLHF. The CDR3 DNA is TGTGCCAGCAGTTTGGGACCCCGGGGGGATTCACCCCTCCACTTT. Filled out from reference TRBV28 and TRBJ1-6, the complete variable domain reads DVKVTQSSRYLVKRTGEKVFLECVQDMDHENMFWYRQDPGLGLRLIYFSYDVKMKEKGDIPEGYSVSREKKERFSLILESASTNQTSMYLCASSLGPRGDSPLHFGNGTRLTVT.

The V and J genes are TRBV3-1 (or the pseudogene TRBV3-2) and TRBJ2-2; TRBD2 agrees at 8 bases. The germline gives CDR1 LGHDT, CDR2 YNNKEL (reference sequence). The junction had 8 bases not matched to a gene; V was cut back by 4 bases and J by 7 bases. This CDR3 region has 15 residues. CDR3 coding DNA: TGTGCCAGCAGCCCTCTGGTAGCGGGGAACGGGGAGCTGTTTTTT. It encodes CASSPLVAGNGELFF.

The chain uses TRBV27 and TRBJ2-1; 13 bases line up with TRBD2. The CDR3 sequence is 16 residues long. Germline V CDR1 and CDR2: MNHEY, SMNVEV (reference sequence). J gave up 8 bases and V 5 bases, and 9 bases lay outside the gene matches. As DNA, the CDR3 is TGTGCCAGCAGTCCCAAACTAGCGGGAGGGCCCTATGAGCAGTTCTTC. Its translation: CASSPKLAGGPYEQFF.

The CDR3 reads CASNRASYNSPLHF. DNA for the CDR3: TGTGCCAGCAACAGGGCATCCTATAATTCACCCCTCCACTTT. The V gene is TRBV2, the J gene TRBJ1-6; a possible D gene is TRBD1 (6 bases). The CDR3 has 14 amino acids. CDR1 SNHLY and CDR2 FYNNEI come from the germline V gene. V was clipped by 7 bases and J by 1 base, with 8 bases between them.

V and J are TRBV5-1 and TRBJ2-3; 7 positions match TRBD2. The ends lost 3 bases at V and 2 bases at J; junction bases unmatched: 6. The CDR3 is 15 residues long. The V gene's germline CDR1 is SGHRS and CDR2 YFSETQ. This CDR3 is CASSSGLEATDTQYF. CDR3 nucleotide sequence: TGCGCCAGCAGCTCCGGACTAGAGGCCACAGATACGCAGTATTTT.

Here the CDR3 DNA reads TGTGCCAGCAGTCGACAGGGTGGCTACGAGCAGTACTTC. It yields the protein CASSRQGGYEQYF. The rearrangement links TRBV2 to TRBJ2-7; TRBD1 matches 7 bases. This CDR3 has 13 residues. Germline V gene lookup returns CDR1 SNHLY and CDR2 FYNNEI. Trimming at V came to 5 bases and at J to 3 bases, leaving 4 bases not matched to a gene.

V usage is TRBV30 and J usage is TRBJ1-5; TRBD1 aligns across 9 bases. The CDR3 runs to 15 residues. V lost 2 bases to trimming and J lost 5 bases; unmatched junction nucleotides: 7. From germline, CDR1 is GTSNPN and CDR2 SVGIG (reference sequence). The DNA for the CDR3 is TGTGCCTGGAGTAGAACAGGGGGCGGGTATCAGCCCCAGCATTTT. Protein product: CAWSRTGGGYQPQHF.

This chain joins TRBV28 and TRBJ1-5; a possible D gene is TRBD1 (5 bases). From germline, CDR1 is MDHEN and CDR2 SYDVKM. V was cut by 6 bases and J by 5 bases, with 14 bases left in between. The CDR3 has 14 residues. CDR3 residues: CASRYREGDQPQHF. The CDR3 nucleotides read TGTGCCAGCAGATATCGTGAAGGGGATCAGCCCCAGCATTTT. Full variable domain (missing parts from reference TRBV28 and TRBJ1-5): DVKVTQSSRYLVKRTGEKVFLECVQDMDHENMFWYRQDPGLGLRLIYFSYDVKMKEKGDIPEGYSVSREKKERFSLILESASTNQTSMYLCASRYREGDQPQHFGDGTRLSIL.

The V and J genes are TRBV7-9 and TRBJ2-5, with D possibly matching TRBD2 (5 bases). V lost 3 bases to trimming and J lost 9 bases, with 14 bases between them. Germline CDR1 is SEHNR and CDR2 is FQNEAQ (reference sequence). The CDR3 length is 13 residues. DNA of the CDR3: TGTGCCAGCAGCTTGCGGGCGATTGGGGCCCAGTACTTC. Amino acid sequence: CASSLRAIGAQYF.

CDR3 coding DNA: TGCGCCAGCAGCTTGGAGGGGGCCTACGAGCAGTACTTC. As protein: CASSLEGAYEQYF. J is TRBJ2-7 and V is TRBV5-1; TRBD1 might be the D (6 bases). Trimming took 0 bases from V and 2 from J, leaving 6 bases between them. The CDR3 covers 13 residues. Germline V gene sequence: CDR1 SGHRS, CDR2 YFSETQ.

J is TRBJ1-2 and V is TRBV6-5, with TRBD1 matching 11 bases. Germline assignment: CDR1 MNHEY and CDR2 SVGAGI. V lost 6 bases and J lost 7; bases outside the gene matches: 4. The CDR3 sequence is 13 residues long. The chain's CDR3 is CASRGTGGGGYTF. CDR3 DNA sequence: TGTGCCAGCAGGGGGACAGGGGGAGGTGGCTACACCTTC.

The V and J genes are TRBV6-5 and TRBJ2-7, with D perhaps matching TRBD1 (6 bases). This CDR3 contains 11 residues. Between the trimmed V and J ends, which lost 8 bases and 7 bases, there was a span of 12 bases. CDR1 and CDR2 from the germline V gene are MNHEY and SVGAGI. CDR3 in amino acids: CASGHREEQYF. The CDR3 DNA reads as TGTGCCAGCGGGCACAGGGAGGAGCAGTACTTC.

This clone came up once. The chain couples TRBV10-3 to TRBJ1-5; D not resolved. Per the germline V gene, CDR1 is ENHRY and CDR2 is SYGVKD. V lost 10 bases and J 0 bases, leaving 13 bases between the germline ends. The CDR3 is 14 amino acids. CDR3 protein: CATVEHSSNQPQHF. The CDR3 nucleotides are TGTGCCACCGTCGAGCACTCTAGCAATCAGCCCCAGCATTTT.

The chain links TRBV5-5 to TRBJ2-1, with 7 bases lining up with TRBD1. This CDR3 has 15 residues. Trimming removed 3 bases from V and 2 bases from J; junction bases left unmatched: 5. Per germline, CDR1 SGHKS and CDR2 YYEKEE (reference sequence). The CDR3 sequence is CASSSDRVPYNEQFF. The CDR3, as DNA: TGTGCCAGCAGCTCCGACAGGGTGCCCTACAATGAGCAGTTCTTC.

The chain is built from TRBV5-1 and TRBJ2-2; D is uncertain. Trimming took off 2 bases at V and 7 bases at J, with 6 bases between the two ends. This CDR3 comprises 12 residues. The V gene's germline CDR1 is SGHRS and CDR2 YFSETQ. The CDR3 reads CASSLHHGELFF. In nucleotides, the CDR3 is TGCGCCAGCAGCTTACATCACGGGGAGCTGTTTTTT.

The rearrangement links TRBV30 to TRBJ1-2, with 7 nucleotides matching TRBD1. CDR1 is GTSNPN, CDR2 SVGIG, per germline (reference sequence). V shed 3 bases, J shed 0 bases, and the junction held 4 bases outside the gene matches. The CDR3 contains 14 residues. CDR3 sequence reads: CAWRPGTANYGYTF. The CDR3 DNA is TGTGCCTGGAGGCCTGGGACAGCTAACTATGGCTACACCTTC.